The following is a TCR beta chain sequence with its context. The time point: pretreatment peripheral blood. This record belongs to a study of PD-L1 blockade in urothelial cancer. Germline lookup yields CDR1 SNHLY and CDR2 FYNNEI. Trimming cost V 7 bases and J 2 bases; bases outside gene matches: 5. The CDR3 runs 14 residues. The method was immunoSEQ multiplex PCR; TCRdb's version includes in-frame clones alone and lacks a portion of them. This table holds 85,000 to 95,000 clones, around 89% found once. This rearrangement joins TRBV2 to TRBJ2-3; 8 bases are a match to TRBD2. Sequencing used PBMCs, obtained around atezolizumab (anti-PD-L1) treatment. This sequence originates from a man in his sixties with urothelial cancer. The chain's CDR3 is CASIPAGDTDTQYF. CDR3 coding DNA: TGTGCCAGCATTCCAGCGGGGGACACAGATACGCAGTATTTT. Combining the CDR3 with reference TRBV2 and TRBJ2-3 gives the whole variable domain EPEVTQTPSHQVTQMGQEVILRCVPISNHLYFYWYRQILGQKVEFLVSFYNNEISEKSEIFDDQFSVERPDGSNFTLKIRSTKLEDSAMYFCASIPAGDTDTQYFGPGTRLTVL.